What follows are 13 T cell receptor beta chains derived from one specimen sequenced in a study of human T cells and chemical hapten exposure. One entry per CDR3 protein results from TCRdb running MiXCR on the RACE reads. This sample has around 180,000 distinct CDR3 sequences, with more than 25% found just once. This sample's time point: pre-sensitization, week 0. Treatment here: therapeutic diphenylcyclopropenone sensitization with weekly scalp DPC. Material: whole blood, obtained in connection with sensitization to the hapten diphenylcyclopropenone (DPC). Receptors were obtained from a woman aged 25 to 39 with alopecia areata. Some clones in this sample may be carry-over from other donors' samples.

This clonotype appeared many times. The J gene is TRBJ2-7, the V gene TRBV11-2, with 9 bases lining up with TRBD1. V gave up 4 bases and J gave up 6 bases; unmatched junction bases: 10. Germline assignment: CDR1 SGHAT and CDR2 FQNNGV. The CDR3 consists of 15 residues. This CDR3 is CASSSYRGQKAEQYF. The DNA of the CDR3 is TGTGCCAGCAGCTCTTACAGGGGGCAAAAAGCCGAGCAGTACTTC.

This clonotype was detected only a few times. The V and J genes are TRBV7-9 and TRBJ2-3; no definite D call. CDR3 length: 12 residues. Trimming removed 5 bases at V and 2 bases at J, with 5 bases between. Germline V gives CDR1 SEHNR, CDR2 FQNEAQ (reference sequence). The CDR3 region has the DNA TGTGCCAGCAGCCAAACCACAGATACGCAGTATTTT. Its protein product is CASSQTTDTQYF.

This clonotype was counted a single time. V is TRBV10-3 and J is TRBJ2-2; 9 bases agree with TRBD2. V was clipped by 11 bases and J by 2 bases; unmatched bases: 18. The CDR3 extends over 18 amino acids. Germline V gene sequence: CDR1 ENHRY, CDR2 SYGVKD. The CDR3, as DNA: TGTGCCGTCACCTCATCACTCGGACTAGCGAACAACACCGGGGAGCTGTTTTTT. Translating it yields CAVTSSLGLANNTGELFF.

The J gene is TRBJ1-1, the V gene TRBV6-5, with D possibly being TRBD1 (5 bases). Trimming left V 6 bases short and J 10 bases short, with 12 bases between. Germline CDR1 MNHEY, CDR2 SVGAGI. The CDR3 extends over 11 amino acids. CDR3 loop: CASRKPQGAFF. In nucleotides, the CDR3 is TGTGCCAGCAGGAAACCTCAGGGAGCTTTCTTT.

V is TRBV7-2 and J is TRBJ2-2; the D is unclear. The germline V gene has CDR1 SGHTA and CDR2 FQGNSA. The CDR3 is made up of 16 amino acids. Trimming removed 3 bases from V and 3 bases from J, with 14 bases in between. CDR3 region: CASSFLATGDTGELFF. The CDR3 coding sequence is TGTGCCAGCAGCTTCCTGGCTACCGGAGACACCGGGGAGCTGTTTTTT.

The chain has TRBV3-1 and TRBJ2-2; 8 positions agree with TRBD2. The CDR3 has 16 amino acids. Trimming at V came to 4 bases and at J to 5 bases, leaving 9 bases not matched to a gene. Germline V gene data show CDR1 as LGHDT and CDR2 as YNNKEL (reference sequence). The CDR3 reads CASSRSGSGRTGELFF. The CDR3, as DNA: TGTGCCAGCAGCCGAAGCGGGAGTGGTAGGACCGGGGAGCTGTTTTTT.

The chain joins TRBV27 to TRBJ2-7, with D possibly being TRBD1 or TRBD2 (5 bases each). The V end lost 3 bases, the J end lost 3 bases, and 12 bases lay between the germline ends. Germline CDR1 and CDR2: MNHEY and SMNVEV (reference sequence). The length of the CDR3 is 14 residues. This chain's CDR3 is CASSFRGDVYEQYF. The CDR3, as DNA: TGTGCCAGCAGTTTTCGAGGGGATGTCTACGAGCAGTACTTC.

A few counts support this clonotype. The chain links TRBV4-3 to TRBJ2-7, with TRBD2 matching 9 bases. Germline V CDR1 and CDR2: LGHNA, YSLEER. V lost 4 bases and J lost 2; bases outside the gene matches: 6. The CDR3 has 15 residues. Here the CDR3 reads CASSRTTSGTYEQYF. DNA for the CDR3: TGCGCCAGCAGCCGGACGACTAGCGGCACCTACGAGCAGTACTTC.

This clonotype was seen a handful of times. The chain joins TRBV5-1 to TRBJ1-1, with 9 bases lining up with TRBD1. Germline CDR1 and CDR2: SGHRS and YFSETQ. The CDR3 contains 15 residues. V lost 4 bases and J lost 5; bases outside the gene matches: 9. CDR3 protein: CASSATGQGRTEAFF. The CDR3, as DNA: TGCGCCAGCAGCGCTACGGGACAGGGAAGGACTGAAGCTTTCTTT.

This clonotype was counted between two and nine times. The chain recombines TRBV20-1 with TRBJ2-1; 9 bases are a match to TRBD2. The J segment lost 6 bases and the V segment lost 6 bases, leaving 6 bases of the junction unmatched. The CDR3 runs 13 residues. CDR1 and CDR2 from the germline V gene are DFQATT and SNEGSKA (reference sequence). The CDR3: CSAQREVTNEQFF. CDR3 sequence (DNA): TGCAGTGCCCAGCGGGAGGTTACCAATGAGCAGTTCTTC.

This clonotype has ten or more counts. This chain connects TRBV28 to TRBJ1-2; TRBD1 matches at 7 bases. The V and J ends lost 6 bases and 4 bases, in that order; junction bases with no gene match: 8. Per germline, CDR1 MDHEN and CDR2 SYDVKM. The CDR3 contains 14 residues. CDR3 amino acids: CASRRQGESYGYTF. The CDR3 region has the DNA TGTGCCAGCAGACGACAGGGAGAGAGCTATGGCTACACCTTC.

DNA for the CDR3: TGTGCCAGCAGCCATTCGAACACTGAAGCTTTCTTT. The encoded protein is CASSHSNTEAFF. The V call is TRBV3-1, the J call TRBJ1-1; D unclear. The CDR3 covers 12 residues. V lost 3 bases to trimming and J lost 1 base, with 3 bases between them. From germline, CDR1 is LGHDT and CDR2 YNNKEL (reference sequence).

This clonotype was observed many times. This rearrangement joins TRBV28 to TRBJ2-1, with D perhaps matching TRBD1 (6 bases). V dropped 6 bases and J dropped 5 bases, with 11 bases sitting between them. Looked up from germline, CDR1 is MDHEN and CDR2 is SYDVKM. This CDR3 contains 13 residues. The CDR3 DNA reads as TGTGCCAGCAGCTTAGGACAGAACAATGAGCAGTTCTTC. As protein: CASSLGQNNEQFF.